A single sample gave rise to the 28 T cell receptor beta chains below, sequenced in a study of identical twins. In TCRdb, the 5' RACE reads were re-called with MiXCR into one record per CDR3 protein. Seen here are approximately 1.8 million distinct CDR3 sequences, around 33% observed once, and the top ten hold 0.25% to 0.3%. The specimen sequenced was cord blood. The receptors come from a newborn girl in good health.

CDR3 bases: TGCAGTGCCGGGGAATCTAGGAATCAGCCCCAGCATTTT. Translated: CSAGESRNQPQHF. The chain is built from TRBV20-1 and TRBJ1-5; D unresolved. The CDR3 totals 13 residues. Germline CDR1 DFQATT, CDR2 SNEGSKA (reference sequence). V dropped 6 bases and J dropped 4 bases, with 13 bases sitting between them.

The rearrangement links TRBV27 to TRBJ2-7; D remains unclear. The CDR3 runs 14 residues. Germline loops: CDR1 MNHEY, CDR2 SMNVEV (reference sequence). V was pared by 5 bases and J by 4 bases, with 15 bases between. The CDR3, as DNA: TGTGCCAGCAGTCCCCGTGTGAAGAGGTACGAGCAGTACTTC. Amino acid sequence: CASSPRVKRYEQYF.

This clonotype appeared a single time. A read error may account for a junction end that differs from germline. This chain links TRBV4-2 with TRBJ1-1; D is uncertain. Per the germline V gene, CDR1 is LGHNA and CDR2 is YNFKEQ. The CDR3 contains 15 residues. CDR3 in amino acids: CASSQADQTNPEAFF. CDR3 in DNA: TGTGCCAGCAGCCAAGCGGATCAGACGAACCCTGAAGCTTTCTTT.

For the CDR3, the DNA is TGTGCCTGGATTCCGCCTAACAGGGGGGCTAACTATGGCTACACCTTC. This encodes CAWIPPNRGANYGYTF. This chain connects TRBV30 to TRBJ1-2, with 8 bases identical to TRBD1. The V and J ends lost 4 bases and 0 bases, in that order; junction bases with no gene match: 10. This CDR3 spans 16 amino acids. The germline V gene has CDR1 GTSNPN and CDR2 SVGIG (reference sequence).

This clonotype was seen a handful of times. The chain joins TRBV12-3 or TRBV12-4 to TRBJ2-7; 8 bases agree with TRBD1. The CDR3 spans 15 residues. V shed 6 bases and J 2 bases; nucleotides not matched to a gene: 9. The CDR3, as DNA: TGTGCCAGCAGGTGGGGACAGGAAGGAACCTACGAGCAGTACTTC. It translates to CASRWGQEGTYEQYF.

To note about this clonotype: A much larger clone sits a single nucleotide away, making a read error possible. The rearrangement joins TRBV15 to TRBJ2-3, with a possible D match to TRBD1 (5 bases). The CDR3 spans 15 residues. Germline CDR1 and CDR2: LNHNV and YYDKDF (reference sequence). The CDR3 is CATRRDNRLTDTQYF. CDR3 DNA sequence: TGTGCCACCAGGAGAGATAACAGGCTCACAGATACGCAGTATTTT.

This clonotype was counted between two and nine times. The rearrangement uses TRBV14 and TRBJ2-1, with 7 bases identical to TRBD2. V trimming: 3 bases; J trimming: 2 bases; junction bases outside the gene matches: 7. This CDR3 comprises 16 residues. Germline V CDR1 and CDR2: SGHDN, FVKESK. CDR3 nucleotides: TGTGCCAGCAGCCACCACCGGGACTACGCCTACAATGAGCAGTTCTTC. This gives the protein CASSHHRDYAYNEQFF.

This clonotype has a handful of counts. The chain employs TRBV4-2 and TRBJ2-5; D not resolved. V was shortened by 2 bases and J by 2 bases, with 12 bases between the two germline ends. Germline V CDR1 and CDR2: LGHNA, YNFKEQ. CDR3 length: 15 residues. The CDR3 DNA is TGTGCCAGCAGCCAATTCCCCCCTTATCAAGAGACCCAGTACTTC. This encodes CASSQFPPYQETQYF.

This clonotype appeared once. The V call is TRBV3-1, the J call TRBJ2-1; weak D call: TRBD2 (6 bases). Per the germline V gene, CDR1 is LGHDT and CDR2 is YNNKEL (reference sequence). The CDR3 is 16 residues long. Trimming removed 2 bases from V and 7 bases from J, with 18 bases in between. In nucleotides, the CDR3 is TGTGCCAGCAGCCAAATCGCGGGAAGACCCTCTAATGAGCAGTTCTTC. Translating it yields CASSQIAGRPSNEQFF.

This sequence joins TRBV2 and TRBJ2-7, with a weak D call TRBD2 (5 bases). The CDR3 totals 13 residues. V gave up 4 bases and J gave up 2 bases, with 9 bases separating them. In germline, CDR1 is SNHLY, CDR2 FYNNEI. The CDR3 region has the DNA TGTGCCAGCAGTGGACTATCGACCTACGAGCAGTACTTC. Translated, it gives CASSGLSTYEQYF. The full variable domain, rest sourced from reference TRBV2 and TRBJ2-7, is EPEVTQTPSHQVTQMGQEVILRCVPISNHLYFYWYRQILGQKVEFLVSFYNNEISEKSEIFDDQFSVERPDGSNFTLKIRSTKLEDSAMYFCASSGLSTYEQYFGPGTRLTVT.

This sequence joins TRBV9 and TRBJ2-5, with D hard to call. From germline, CDR1 is SGDLS and CDR2 YYNGEE. V was shortened by 0 bases and J by 1 base, with 10 bases between the two germline ends. CDR3 size: 15 residues. The CDR3 DNA reads as TGTGCCAGCAGCGTAGATGTAATAACCCAAGAGACCCAGTACTTC. Translation gives CASSVDVITQETQYF.

This clonotype was counted a few times. The CDR3 is CASSPSDDYNEQFF. The CDR3 DNA is TGTGCCAGCAGCCCTAGCGATGACTACAATGAGCAGTTCTTC. The chain recombines TRBV11-2 with TRBJ2-1; a weak D match, TRBD2 (6 bases). Looked up from germline, CDR1 is SGHAT and CDR2 is FQNNGV. The V end was cut by 5 bases, the J end by 3 bases, with 11 bases between. The CDR3 runs to 14 residues.

This clonotype turned up a few times. This sequence joins TRBV7-9 and TRBJ1-2; 8 nucleotides line up with TRBD1. CDR1 is SEHNR and CDR2 is FQNEAQ in the germline V gene (reference sequence). Trimming removed 5 bases from V and 1 base from J; junction bases left unmatched: 9. The CDR3 sequence is 16 residues long. CDR3 sequence: CASSLSDRENNYGYTF. DNA for the CDR3: TGTGCCAGCAGCCTGTCGGACAGGGAGAATAACTATGGCTACACCTTC.

The rearrangement joins TRBV10-3 to TRBJ2-1; no definite D call. There are 13 residues in the CDR3. Germline-derived CDR1 and CDR2 are ENHRY and SYGVKD. Trimming removed 1 base at V and 10 bases at J, with 11 bases between. The CDR3 protein is CAISELGVYEQFF. In nucleotides, the CDR3 is TGTGCCATCAGTGAGTTGGGCGTATACGAGCAGTTCTTC.

This clonotype was counted at least ten times. This chain links TRBV28 with TRBJ2-7; D gene unclear. Germline CDR1 reads MDHEN; CDR2 reads SYDVKM. The CDR3 length is 13 residues. V dropped 6 bases and J dropped 0 bases, with 9 bases sitting between them. The CDR3 nucleotides are TGTGCCAGCAGGGGCGCTGGCTCCTACGAGCAGTACTTC. Protein sequence: CASRGAGSYEQYF.

This clonotype appeared a few times. V is TRBV28 and J is TRBJ1-2; the D gene is possibly TRBD1 (5 bases). From germline, CDR1 is MDHEN and CDR2 SYDVKM. Trimming cost V 2 bases and J 4 bases, with 8 bases left between them. This CDR3 comprises 13 residues. CDR3 residues: CASSLQRGYGYTF. Written as DNA, the CDR3 is TGTGCCAGCAGTTTACAGAGGGGCTATGGCTACACCTTC.

This clonotype showed up just a few times. CDR3 bases: TGTGCCAGCAGTTTGGTCGGACAGTTCTCTGGAAACACCATATATTTT. Its translation is CASSLVGQFSGNTIYF. This rearrangement joins TRBV12-3 or TRBV12-4 to TRBJ1-3; D perhaps matches TRBD1 (6 bases). The V gene lost 3 bases and the J gene lost 0 bases, with 12 bases spanning the gap. This CDR3 contains 16 residues.

This clonotype showed up just a few times. The CDR3 DNA follows: TGTGCCAGCAGCCAAGTGTATAGCGGGAGGGACTACAATGAGCAGTTCTTC. Amino acids: CASSQVYSGRDYNEQFF. The rearrangement joins TRBV3-1 to TRBJ2-1, with 11 bases aligning to TRBD2. Germline assignment: CDR1 LGHDT and CDR2 YNNKEL (reference sequence). CDR3 length: 17 residues. V shed 1 base, J shed 3 bases, and the junction held 5 bases outside the gene matches.

This chain connects TRBV5-6 to TRBJ1-4; D is possibly TRBD1 (5 bases). This CDR3 comprises 16 residues. Germline assignment: CDR1 SGHDT and CDR2 YYEEEE. V shed 5 bases and J shed 1 base, with 15 bases lying between them. The DNA of the CDR3 is TGTGCCAGCAGTCACGGGGGGGTCGGAACTAATGAAAAACTGTTTTTT. As protein: CASSHGGVGTNEKLFF.

The chain employs TRBV30 and TRBJ2-7; D is unclear. Between the trimmed V and J ends, which lost 1 base and 2 bases, there was a span of 6 bases. The germline gives CDR1 GTSNPN, CDR2 SVGIG (reference sequence). This CDR3 has 12 residues. This CDR3 is CAWSESTYEQYF. As DNA, the CDR3 is TGTGCCTGGAGTGAATCCACCTACGAGCAGTACTTC.

The rearrangement links TRBV7-6 to TRBJ2-7, with D maybe TRBD1 (5 bases). Trimming left V 5 bases short and J 3 bases short, with 14 bases between. The CDR3 has 14 amino acids. CDR1 SGHVS and CDR2 FNYEAQ come from the germline V gene. DNA of the CDR3: TGTGCCAGCAGCAGGGGAAGGGGCAACTACGAGCAGTACTTC. Its translation is CASSRGRGNYEQYF.

The chain recombines TRBV6-6 with TRBJ2-5; D possibly corresponds to TRBD1 (5 bases). This CDR3 is 14 amino acids long. Germline V gene sequence: CDR1 MNHNY, CDR2 SVGAGI (reference sequence). V lost 0 bases, J lost 4 bases, and 9 bases lay in between. As DNA, the CDR3 is TGTGCCAGCAGTTACTCGATGGGGCCAGAGACCCAGTACTTC. It encodes CASSYSMGPETQYF.

This chain links TRBV7-9 with TRBJ2-3; D gene ambiguous. The CDR3 loop spans 15 amino acids. Germline CDR1 reads SEHNR; CDR2 reads FQNEAQ (reference sequence). V lost 3 bases and J lost 2, with 12 bases in between. The CDR3 nucleotides are TGTGCCAGCAGCTTCATTGGCAGGTTCACAGATACGCAGTATTTT. This sequence encodes CASSFIGRFTDTQYF.

The V call is TRBV5-1, the J call TRBJ1-4, with TRBD1 as a possible D gene (5 bases). V was pared by 0 bases and J by 8 bases, with 14 bases between. This CDR3 comprises 15 residues. Germline V CDR1 and CDR2: SGHRS, YFSETQ. In DNA form, the CDR3 reads TGCGCCAGCAGCTTGGCCGGCAGGGAAGGGGAAAAACTGTTTTTT. Protein product: CASSLAGREGEKLFF.

This clonotype was detected a few times. The rearrangement joins TRBV5-1 to TRBJ1-1, with TRBD1 matching over 9 bases. Trimming cost V 7 bases and J 3 bases; bases outside gene matches: 7. Germline values: CDR1 SGHRS, CDR2 YFSETQ. The CDR3 consists of 14 residues. The CDR3 reads CASGTGIMDTEAFF. CDR3 DNA: TGCGCCAGCGGGACAGGGATCATGGACACTGAAGCTTTCTTT.

This clonotype occurred a few times. The V and J genes are TRBV25-1 and TRBJ2-1, with 8 positions matching TRBD2. Germline CDR1 MGHDK, CDR2 SYGVNS. J gave up 2 bases and V 3 bases, and 3 bases lay outside the gene matches. The CDR3 runs to 15 residues. The CDR3 region is CASSDERGPYNEQFF. In DNA form, the CDR3 reads TGTGCCAGCAGTGACGAGCGGGGGCCCTACAATGAGCAGTTCTTC.

The chain carries TRBV5-1 and TRBJ1-1; the D gene is possibly TRBD1 (5 bases). V was cut by 7 bases and J by 0 bases, with 16 bases left in between. This CDR3 is built from 15 residues. Germline V CDR1 and CDR2: SGHRS, YFSETQ. In nucleotides, the CDR3 is TGCGCCAGCGGCCCCGGAAGGGGTGTGAACACTGAAGCTTTCTTT. Translation gives CASGPGRGVNTEAFF.

In this sample, this clonotype turned up a few times. The chain links TRBV27 to TRBJ1-2; D is uncertain. V was shortened by 1 base and J by 3 bases, with 9 bases between the two germline ends. This CDR3 contains 14 residues. CDR1 MNHEY and CDR2 SMNVEV come from the germline V gene (reference sequence). CDR3 coding DNA: TGTGCCAGCAGTTTATACCCCGCGGACTATGGCTACACCTTC. It specifies CASSLYPADYGYTF.